The 31 T cell receptor beta chains in this list originate from one sample, sequenced in a study of T cells expressing NK-cell markers. TCRdb reprocessed the 5' RACE reads and reports one entry per CDR3 protein, with no DNA. This sample's table reports 550,000 to 600,000 distinct CDR3 sequences. Material: blood T cells: a sorted CD56 or NKG2C T cell subset, CD4+ or CD8+ T cells, or bulk PBMC T cells (not recorded which). These receptor sequences come from a man younger than 35 in good health.

This chain links TRBV3-1 with TRBJ2-1; absent DNA, TCRdb's TRBD2 call cannot be checked. CDR1 is LGHDT, CDR2 YNNKEL, per germline (reference sequence). The CDR3 is 17 residues long. CDR3 sequence reads: CASSQDLGLAVYNEQFF.

The chain links TRBV20-1 to TRBJ2-5; TCRdb's D call, TRBD2, is unchecked because there is no DNA. The CDR3 has 16 residues. Germline lookup yields CDR1 DFQATT and CDR2 SNEGSKA (reference sequence). The CDR3 spells CSARVWELGVQETQYF.

The chain links TRBV11-2 to TRBJ1-2. Germline V lookup: CDR1 SGHAT, CDR2 FQNNGV. CDR3 length equals 20 residues. CDR3 protein: CASSLESWIKTSLPGYGYTF.

The CDR3 reads CSARGGTAGHSPLHF. The chain is built from TRBV20-1 and TRBJ1-6; TCRdb calls TRBD1, which cannot be checked without DNA. The CDR3 extends over 15 amino acids. Germline V gene sequence: CDR1 DFQATT, CDR2 SNEGSKA (reference sequence).

The rearrangement links TRBV24-1 to TRBJ2-7. Germline V gene data show CDR1 as KGHDR and CDR2 as SFDVKD. The CDR3 is 11 residues long. The CDR3 spells CATSDVYEQYF.

The rearrangement uses TRBV5-6 and TRBJ2-1; without DNA, the TCRdb call of TRBD2 cannot be checked. The CDR3 is 15 amino acids. The V gene's germline CDR1 is SGHDT and CDR2 YYEEEE. The CDR3 loop reads CASSFGEYSYNEQFF.

This chain uses TRBV3-1 with TRBJ1-1; TCRdb indicates TRBD1, and absent DNA this call remains unverified. The CDR3 is 14 amino acids. Germline CDR1 LGHDT, CDR2 YNNKEL (reference sequence). Here the CDR3 reads CASSRGQSNTEAFF.

The V call is TRBV29-1, the J call TRBJ2-5; TCRdb's D call, TRBD2, is unchecked because there is no DNA. Germline lookup yields CDR1 SQVTM and CDR2 ANQGSEA. This CDR3 has 13 amino acids. The CDR3 reads CSVEGLAAETQYF.

This chain links TRBV7-2 with TRBJ2-2; lacking DNA, the TRBD1 call made by TCRdb goes unchecked. The CDR3 loop spans 17 amino acids. Germline CDR1 and CDR2: SGHTA and FQGNSA. The CDR3 loop is CASRFSWGPKNTGELFF. Combining the CDR3 with reference TRBV7-2 and TRBJ2-2 gives the whole variable domain GAGVSQSPSNKVTEKGKDVELRCDPISGHTALYWYRQSLGQGLEFLIYFQGNSAPDKSGLPSDRFSAERTGGSVSTLTIQRTQQEDSAVYLCASRFSWGPKNTGELFFGEGSRLTVL.

The chain uses TRBV10-3 and TRBJ2-1; the TRBD2 assignment by TCRdb is unverifiable without DNA. The germline V gene encodes CDR1 ENHRY and CDR2 SYGVKD. The CDR3 totals 15 residues. The CDR3 sequence is CAISVRTSGSLEQFF.

The chain uses TRBV20-1 and TRBJ1-1; the TCRdb call, TRBD1, lacks DNA for checking. The CDR3 totals 13 residues. Germline loops: CDR1 DFQATT, CDR2 SNEGSKA (reference sequence). The CDR3 sequence: CSAVGRGATEAFF.

The rearrangement links TRBV21-1 to TRBJ2-1. TRBV21-1 is described as a pseudogene. CDR3 size: 13 residues. The CDR3 spells CASSKVPSHEQFF.

This chain joins TRBV29-1 and TRBJ2-7. Germline lookup yields CDR1 SQVTM and CDR2 ANQGSEA. This CDR3 contains 12 residues. The CDR3 spells CSVFGDTYEQYF.

The rearrangement joins TRBV28 to TRBJ2-7; TCRdb proposes TRBD2, but this gene call is untestable without DNA. Germline-derived CDR1 and CDR2 are MDHEN and SYDVKM. This CDR3 is built from 15 residues. The CDR3: CASSSGLAADYEQYF.

The chain recombines TRBV11-3 with TRBJ2-2; TCRdb's D call, TRBD1, is unchecked because there is no DNA. The V gene's germline CDR1 is SGHNT and CDR2 YENEEA. CDR3 length: 16 amino acids. CDR3 protein: CASSPGQGVNTGELFF.

V and J are TRBV10-3 and TRBJ2-7; the TCRdb call, TRBD2, lacks DNA for checking. Germline V gene sequence: CDR1 ENHRY, CDR2 SYGVKD. The CDR3 has 11 amino acids. CDR3 amino acids: CAISGGVEQYF.

The chain joins TRBV27 to TRBJ2-3; there is no DNA to check the TCRdb D call of TRBD2. Germline V lookup: CDR1 MNHEY, CDR2 SMNVEV (reference sequence). This CDR3 has 15 amino acids. CDR3 sequence reads: CASSFYGPREYTQYF.

The gene calls are TRBV20-1 and TRBJ2-5; TCRdb's D call of TRBD1 is untestable without DNA. The CDR3 totals 13 residues. Germline CDR1 is DFQATT and CDR2 is SNEGSKA (reference sequence). This chain's CDR3 is CSARQGPQETQYF.

This chain connects TRBV12-3 or TRBV12-4 to TRBJ2-7. This CDR3 contains 12 residues. The chain's CDR3 is CASNQWGREQYF.

The CDR3 loop reads CSVRVPGDEKLFF. The V call is TRBV29-1, the J call TRBJ1-4; no DNA is available, so the TRBD1 call from TCRdb remains unchecked. The CDR3 contains 13 residues. Germline V gives CDR1 SQVTM, CDR2 ANQGSEA.

The genes are TRBV7-3 and TRBJ2-1; the D call of TRBD1 rests on TCRdb alone, since no DNA is present to check it. Germline V gene lookup returns CDR1 SGHTA and CDR2 FQGTGA. The CDR3 totals 17 residues. The CDR3: CASSLKVLGQTYNEQFF.

The gene calls are TRBV7-8 and TRBJ1-3; TCRdb's D call, TRBD1, is unchecked because there is no DNA. The CDR3 loop spans 16 amino acids. Germline V gene data show CDR1 as SGHVS and CDR2 as FQNEAQ. The CDR3 here is CASSSHLRGSGNTIYF.

V and J are TRBV29-1 and TRBJ1-2. The CDR3 is made up of 14 amino acids. CDR1 and CDR2 from the germline V gene are SQVTM and ANQGSEA. The CDR3 is CSVEDRTLIQGYTF.

The chain carries TRBV5-1 and TRBJ1-4; without DNA, the TCRdb call of TRBD1 cannot be checked. The V gene's germline CDR1 is SGHRS and CDR2 YFSETQ. This CDR3 comprises 15 residues. The CDR3 region is CASSLGQGRSEKLFF.

The chain joins TRBV4-3 to TRBJ2-7; TCRdb's assignment of TRBD1 cannot be checked, as there is no DNA. CDR1 is LGHNA and CDR2 is YSLEER in the germline V gene. The CDR3 has 16 amino acids. CDR3 in amino acids: CASSQGAGSEPYEQYF.

The chain links TRBV7-2 to TRBJ2-3; there is no DNA to check the TCRdb D call of TRBD2. The length of the CDR3 is 12 residues. Germline-derived CDR1 and CDR2 are SGHTA and FQGNSA. CDR3 amino acids: CASSPGRAGQYF.

The chain links TRBV5-1 to TRBJ1-6. The CDR3 length is 13 residues. Germline V gives CDR1 SGHRS, CDR2 YFSETQ. The CDR3: CASSSERRSPLHF.

The V call is TRBV20-1, the J call TRBJ2-3; TCRdb names TRBD2, which stays unverified in the absence of DNA. The germline CDR1 and CDR2 sequences are DFQATT and SNEGSKA (reference sequence). The CDR3 contains 16 residues. The CDR3 sequence is CSASGLAREGTDTQYF.

The chain combines TRBV3-1 with TRBJ2-1; TCRdb outputs TRBD2, but without DNA this stays unchecked. The CDR3 has 12 amino acids. Germline CDR1 is LGHDT and CDR2 is YNNKEL (reference sequence). The CDR3 loop is CASRQGEGEQFF.

The V gene is TRBV4-3, the J gene TRBJ2-3; TCRdb outputs TRBD2, but without DNA this stays unchecked. Looked up from germline, CDR1 is LGHNA and CDR2 is YSLEER. The CDR3 has 14 amino acids. The chain's CDR3 is CASSPGLFTDTQYF.

The rearrangement uses TRBV6-1 and TRBJ1-3; TCRdb outputs TRBD1, but without DNA this stays unchecked. CDR3 length: 14 amino acids. CDR1 and CDR2 from the germline V gene are MNHNS and SASEGT. The CDR3 spells CATSVGGAGNTIYF.